One sample yielded the 32 T cell receptor beta chains listed below, sequenced in a study of graft-versus-host responses after intestinal transplantation. Their antigen targets remain unknown. Sequencing used immunoSEQ multiplex PCR; TCRdb keeps in-frame clones, though not all of them. The sample records about 50,000 clones, over 90% being singletons. Sequencing used unstimulated CD4+ T cells sorted from spleen or lymph node cells, obtained before transplant. The receptor source for this set is a human donor who was the organ donor for an intestinal transplant.

The chain couples TRBV27 to TRBJ2-1; 8 bases agree with TRBD2. Unmatched junction bases numbered 5, after V lost 0 bases and J lost 4 bases. The germline gives CDR1 MNHEY, CDR2 SMNVEV (reference sequence). The CDR3 has 16 residues. The DNA for the CDR3 is TGTGCCAGCAGTTTATCGCGGCTAGCGGGTTACAATGAGCAGTTCTTC. Encoded protein: CASSLSRLAGYNEQFF.

The chain couples TRBV30 to TRBJ2-3, with D perhaps TRBD1 or TRBD2 (5 bases each). Per germline, CDR1 GTSNPN and CDR2 SVGIG (reference sequence). CDR3 size: 16 residues. Trimming removed 1 base at V and 0 bases at J, with 14 bases between. In nucleotides, the CDR3 is TGTGCCTGGAGTGCCCCTCAGCGGACAAGCACAGATACGCAGTATTTT. It encodes CAWSAPQRTSTDTQYF.

The V gene is TRBV19, the J gene TRBJ2-7; D perhaps matches TRBD2 (6 bases). The CDR3 has 13 amino acids. The ends were cut back, 3 bases at V and 1 base at J, with 7 bases in the middle. CDR1 and CDR2 (germline): LNHDA, SQIVND (reference sequence). The chain's CDR3 is CASSIGGSYEQYF. CDR3 nucleotide sequence: TGTGCCAGTAGTATCGGGGGTTCCTACGAGCAGTACTTC.

The J gene is TRBJ2-3, the V gene TRBV7-2; 9 bases line up with TRBD2. Germline trimming cut 5 bases from V and 4 bases from J; bases unmatched to any gene: 7. This CDR3 comprises 15 residues. Germline V gene lookup returns CDR1 SGHTA and CDR2 FQGNSA. The CDR3 region has the DNA TGTGCCAGCAGCCTCCGAGCGGGAGGCCCAGATACGCAGTATTTT. This gives the protein CASSLRAGGPDTQYF.

This clone came up once. Germline is not matched at one junction end, which may reflect a read error. The chain has TRBV9 and TRBJ2-1, with 11 bases aligning to TRBD2. The CDR3 contains 17 residues. Germline V gene sequence: CDR1 SGDLS, CDR2 YYNGEE. The CDR3 here is CASNVAQLAGVRAEQFF. The CDR3 nucleotides read TGTGCCAGCAACGTAGCGCAACTAGCGGGGGTCAGGGCTGAGCAGTTCTTC. Together with reference TRBV9 and TRBJ2-1, the CDR3 gives the full variable domain: DSGVTQTPKHLITATGQRVTLRCSPRSGDLSVYWYQQSLDQGLQFLIQYYNGEERAKGNILERFSAQQFPDLHSELNLSSLELGDSALYFCASNVAQLAGVRAEQFFGPGTRLTVL.

V usage is TRBV19 and J usage is TRBJ2-3, with 11 bases lining up with TRBD2. There are 15 residues in the CDR3. CDR1 is LNHDA and CDR2 is SQIVND in the germline V gene (reference sequence). Trimming took 1 base from V and 3 from J; bases not matched to a gene: 0. The CDR3 region has the DNA TGTGCCAGTAGTATAGGGACTAGCGGGACAGATACGCAGTATTTT. It encodes CASSIGTSGTDTQYF.

As DNA, the CDR3 is TGTGCCAGCAGCGTGTTAGCTTCGGAGAACACCGGGGAGCTGTTTTTT. Its translation: CASSVLASENTGELFF. V is TRBV9 and J is TRBJ2-2; D gene unclear. Germline CDR1 is SGDLS and CDR2 is YYNGEE. The ends were cut back, 2 bases at V and 1 base at J, with 12 bases in the middle. The CDR3 sequence is 16 residues long.

The rearrangement uses TRBV28 and TRBJ2-6; D remains unclear. The CDR3 loop spans 14 amino acids. The V end was cut by 1 base, the J end by 3 bases, with 4 bases between. CDR1 is MDHEN, CDR2 SYDVKM, per germline. CDR3 nucleotides: TGTGCCAGCAGTTTATATGGTGGGGCCAACGTCCTGACTTTC. Encoded protein: CASSLYGGANVLTF. The full variable domain, in which reference TRBV28 and TRBJ2-6 provide the parts outside the CDR3, is DVKVTQSSRYLVKRTGEKVFLECVQDMDHENMFWYRQDPGLGLRLIYFSYDVKMKEKGDIPEGYSVSREKKERFSLILESASTNQTSMYLCASSLYGGANVLTFGAGSRLTVL.

The chain uses TRBV19 and TRBJ2-2; 7 bases are shared with TRBD1. Germline CDR1 LNHDA, CDR2 SQIVND (reference sequence). With V trimmed by 5 bases and J by 4 bases, 19 bases remained unmatched. The CDR3 length is 19 residues. The CDR3 reads CASSYHATGRRKLTGELFF. As DNA, the CDR3 is TGTGCCAGTAGTTATCACGCGACAGGGCGACGAAAACTCACCGGGGAGCTGTTTTTT.

The gene calls are TRBV30 and TRBJ2-3, with 10 bases fitting TRBD2. From germline, CDR1 is GTSNPN and CDR2 SVGIG (reference sequence). The CDR3 length is 14 residues. Trimming took 1 base from V and 3 from J; bases not matched to a gene: 1. Here the CDR3 DNA reads TGTGCCTGGAGTGAGGGACTAGCGACAGATACGCAGTATTTT. Protein product: CAWSEGLATDTQYF.

The chain employs TRBV4-3 and TRBJ1-4; D is possibly TRBD1 (5 bases). The CDR3 sequence is 14 residues long. CDR1 and CDR2 from the germline V gene are LGHNA and YSLEER. V lost 4 bases and J 6 bases, leaving 12 bases between the germline ends. The CDR3 DNA reads TGCGCCAGCAGCCCAGGACAAGGGGATGAAAAACTGTTTTTT. It translates to CASSPGQGDEKLFF.

The genes are TRBV7-2 and TRBJ1-6; possible D gene TRBD1, 5 bases. The V gene lost 5 bases and the J gene lost 9 bases, with 8 bases spanning the gap. The CDR3 runs 12 residues. From germline, CDR1 is SGHTA and CDR2 FQGNSA. The CDR3 DNA is TGTGCCAGCAGCAGGGACCTTTCACCCCTCCACTTT. Protein sequence: CASSRDLSPLHF.

This clone has just one count. The genes are TRBV27 and TRBJ2-1; D is possibly TRBD1 (6 bases). CDR3 length: 15 amino acids. V lost 7 bases and J 4 bases, leaving 17 bases between the germline ends. Germline CDR1 MNHEY, CDR2 SMNVEV (reference sequence). CDR3 coding DNA: TGTGCCAGCATGGCTTGGACTCAGGGGTACAATGAGCAGTTCTTC. Translating gives CASMAWTQGYNEQFF.

This clone was counted between two and nine times. Other nucleotide sequences from this sample produce the same CDR3. The rearrangement uses TRBV19 and TRBJ1-5; D unclear. The CDR3 covers 12 residues. Trimming left V 1 base short and J 4 bases short, with 2 bases between. Per the germline V gene, CDR1 is LNHDA and CDR2 is SQIVND (reference sequence). The CDR3 reads CASSIGNQPQHF. In nucleotides, the CDR3 is TGTGCCAGTAGTATAGGAAATCAGCCCCAGCATTTT.

The V and J genes are TRBV18 and TRBJ2-1; TRBD2 matches at 7 bases. Germline V CDR1 and CDR2: KGHSH, LQKENI. This CDR3 is built from 14 residues. After removal of 6 bases from V and 6 bases from J, the junction contained 8 bases not matched to a gene. The CDR3 DNA is TGTGCCAGCTCCCGCCTGAGCGGGGCCAATGAGCAGTTCTTC. It specifies CASSRLSGANEQFF.

V is TRBV11-1 and J is TRBJ2-6; D perhaps matches TRBD1 (5 bases). The CDR3 extends over 17 amino acids. Germline CDR1 and CDR2: SGHAT and FQDESV (reference sequence). Trimming took 4 bases from V and 1 from J, leaving 14 bases between them. The CDR3 reads CASSSQVGPSGANVLTF. DNA of the CDR3: TGTGCCAGCAGCTCACAGGTTGGGCCTTCTGGGGCCAACGTCCTGACTTTC.

V is TRBV19 and J is TRBJ1-2; TRBD1 matches at 7 bases. The J segment lost 1 base and the V segment lost 5 bases, leaving 1 base of the junction unmatched. This CDR3 spans 13 amino acids. Germline lookup yields CDR1 LNHDA and CDR2 SQIVND (reference sequence). Written as DNA, the CDR3 is TGTGCCAGTAGTGACAGGGTTAACTATGGCTACACCTTC. As protein: CASSDRVNYGYTF.

On this clone itself: Here the CDR3 omits its conserved ending phenylalanine or tryptophan, so a read error is the likely source. The limits of the CDR3 on the DNA are not certain, so only TCRdb's listed CDR3 is given. V gene TRBV7-9 combines with J gene TRBJ1-1; TRBD1, the table's D call, lacks a check against the DNA. CDR1 is SEHNR and CDR2 is FQNEAQ in the germline V gene (reference sequence). The CDR3 length equals 13 residues, ends included. This CDR3 is CASSHRQGVAFGY.

The chain joins TRBV7-7 to TRBJ2-1; 11 bases agree with TRBD2. V trimming: 4 bases; J trimming: 7 bases; junction bases outside the gene matches: 6. CDR3 length: 15 amino acids. Germline values: CDR1 SSHAT, CDR2 FNYEAQ (reference sequence). CDR3 sequence reads: CASSSGLAAKNEQFF. The CDR3 DNA reads TGTGCCAGCAGCTCGGGACTAGCGGCAAAAAATGAGCAGTTCTTC.

In nucleotides, the CDR3 is TGTGCCAGCAGCGCCGGGACTAGCGTCTACGAGCAGTACTTC. It codes for CASSAGTSVYEQYF. V gene TRBV9 combines with J gene TRBJ2-7; 10 bases align to TRBD2. This CDR3 has 14 residues. Trimming at V came to 3 bases and at J to 3 bases, leaving 3 bases not matched to a gene. CDR1 is SGDLS, CDR2 YYNGEE, per germline. The entire variable domain, with the rest obtained from reference TRBV9 and TRBJ2-7, is as follows: DSGVTQTPKHLITATGQRVTLRCSPRSGDLSVYWYQQSLDQGLQFLIQYYNGEERAKGNILERFSAQQFPDLHSELNLSSLELGDSALYFCASSAGTSVYEQYFGPGTRLTVT.

The CDR3 DNA sequence: TGTGCCAGCACCGATAACAGGGGCAATCAGCCCCAGCATTTT. Translated, it gives CASTDNRGNQPQHF. The chain joins TRBV2 to TRBJ1-5; weak D call: TRBD1 (6 bases). V was shortened by 7 bases and J by 2 bases, with 12 bases between the two germline ends. The germline CDR1 and CDR2 sequences are SNHLY and FYNNEI. The CDR3 runs to 14 residues.

This chain joins TRBV28 and TRBJ1-1; maybe TRBD1 (6 bases). The CDR3 spans 11 residues. Deletions cut 6 bases from V and 11 bases from J, with 13 bases between. Germline V gene data show CDR1 as MDHEN and CDR2 as SYDVKM. This chain's CDR3 is CASSTGIGAFF. In DNA, the CDR3 is TGTGCCAGCAGCACAGGGATTGGGGCTTTCTTT.

This chain links TRBV18 with TRBJ2-7, with 9 bases identical to TRBD2. The germline CDR1 and CDR2 sequences are KGHSH and LQKENI. With V trimmed by 5 bases and J by 4 bases, 12 bases remained unmatched. CDR3 length: 16 amino acids. The CDR3 region is CASSTAAGTSKYEQYF. CDR3 DNA: TGTGCCAGCTCAACGGCGGCCGGGACTAGCAAATACGAGCAGTACTTC. The variable domain in full, with the rest retrieved from reference TRBV18 and TRBJ2-7, is NAGVMQNPRHLVRRRGQEARLRCSPMKGHSHVYWYRQLPEEGLKFMVYLQKENIIDESGMPKERFSAEFPKEGPSILRIQQVVRGDSAAYFCASSTAAGTSKYEQYFGPGTRLTVT.

The chain employs TRBV10-3 and TRBJ2-1; TRBD2 agrees at 7 bases. The CDR3 is 17 amino acids. The germline V gene has CDR1 ENHRY and CDR2 SYGVKD. V gave up 0 bases and J gave up 2 bases; unmatched junction bases: 7. CDR3 protein: CAISESWAGVPYNEQFF. As DNA, the CDR3 is TGTGCCATCAGTGAGTCGTGGGCGGGAGTCCCCTACAATGAGCAGTTCTTC.

This chain links TRBV6-5 with TRBJ2-7; 11 bases map to TRBD2. This CDR3 comprises 13 residues. The trim removed 6 bases at V and 6 bases at J, leaving 4 bases unmatched. The V gene's germline CDR1 is MNHEY and CDR2 SVGAGI. The CDR3 protein is CASRLAGVGEQYF. In DNA, the CDR3 is TGTGCCAGCAGACTAGCGGGAGTTGGCGAGCAGTACTTC.

This clone was observed a few times. The sample has other DNA sequences that encode this CDR3 too. This chain connects TRBV7-2 to TRBJ2-7; TRBD2 agrees at 10 bases. This CDR3 comprises 14 residues. Germline CDR1 and CDR2: SGHTA and FQGNSA. Unmatched junction bases numbered 2, after V lost 2 bases and J lost 4 bases. DNA for the CDR3: TGTGCCAGCAGCTTACTAGCGGGAGATTACGAGCAGTACTTC. Translating it yields CASSLLAGDYEQYF.

For the CDR3, the DNA is TGTGCCAGCAGTTACGGGACTTATGGCTACACCTTC. Protein product: CASSYGTYGYTF. The chain uses TRBV28 and TRBJ1-2; a weak D match, TRBD1 (5 bases). The CDR3 is 12 residues long. Trimming took 4 bases from V and 5 from J, leaving 8 bases between them. Germline CDR1 is MDHEN and CDR2 is SYDVKM.

This chain links TRBV7-2 with TRBJ2-7; D is undetermined. Germline loops: CDR1 SGHTA, CDR2 FQGNSA. This CDR3 has 15 residues. Trimming took off 1 base at V and 0 bases at J, with 10 bases between the two ends. The CDR3 nucleotides read TGTGCCAGCAGCTTAGAGTCAGGATCCTCCTACGAGCAGTACTTC. Translated, it gives CASSLESGSSYEQYF.

The chain uses TRBV6-1 and TRBJ2-6, with D perhaps TRBD1 (5 bases). CDR3 length: 14 residues. The germline V gene has CDR1 MNHNS and CDR2 SASEGT. Trimming left V 7 bases short and J 3 bases short, with 10 bases between. CDR3 DNA sequence: TGTGCCAGCAAGGTTAGGGGTGGGGCCAACGTCCTGACTTTC. This gives the protein CASKVRGGANVLTF.

The V gene is TRBV19, the J gene TRBJ2-3, with a possible D match to TRBD1 (5 bases). Germline V CDR1 and CDR2: LNHDA, SQIVND (reference sequence). The CDR3 runs 14 residues. Trimming took off 3 bases at V and 3 bases at J, with 10 bases between the two ends. The CDR3 coding sequence is TGTGCCAGTAGTATCAAGGGGTTGACAGATACGCAGTATTTT. This sequence encodes CASSIKGLTDTQYF.

This clone was observed a handful of times. The chain couples TRBV7-8 to TRBJ1-5; the D gene is possibly TRBD1 (6 bases). Germline CDR1 is SGHVS and CDR2 is FQNEAQ. V was clipped by 1 base and J by 4 bases, with 8 bases between them. The CDR3 is 14 residues long. CDR3 residues: CASSLEGGNQPQHF. Here the CDR3 DNA reads TGTGCCAGCAGCTTAGAGGGGGGGAATCAGCCCCAGCATTTT.

V usage is TRBV2 and J usage is TRBJ1-4; D perhaps matches TRBD1 (6 bases). The CDR3 loop spans 15 amino acids. Germline CDR1 SNHLY, CDR2 FYNNEI. Trimming removed 6 bases from V and 0 bases from J, with 11 bases in between. The CDR3: CASSTGTPTNEKLFF. In DNA form, the CDR3 reads TGTGCCAGCAGCACCGGGACACCAACTAATGAAAAACTGTTTTTT.